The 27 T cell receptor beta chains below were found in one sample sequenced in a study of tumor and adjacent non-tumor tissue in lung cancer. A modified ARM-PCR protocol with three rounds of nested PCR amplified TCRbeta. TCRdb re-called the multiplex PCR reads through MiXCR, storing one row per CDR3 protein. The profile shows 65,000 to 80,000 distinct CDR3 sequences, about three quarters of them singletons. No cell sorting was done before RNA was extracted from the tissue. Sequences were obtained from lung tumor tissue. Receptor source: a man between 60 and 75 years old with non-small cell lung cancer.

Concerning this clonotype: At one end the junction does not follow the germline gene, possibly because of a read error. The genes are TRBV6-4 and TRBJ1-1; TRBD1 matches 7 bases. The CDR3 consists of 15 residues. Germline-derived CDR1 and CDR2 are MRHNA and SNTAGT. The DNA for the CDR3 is TGTGCCAGCAGCCCGTCAGGGGGAGAGGCGGAGGGAGCTCTCTTT. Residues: CASSPSGGEAEGALF.

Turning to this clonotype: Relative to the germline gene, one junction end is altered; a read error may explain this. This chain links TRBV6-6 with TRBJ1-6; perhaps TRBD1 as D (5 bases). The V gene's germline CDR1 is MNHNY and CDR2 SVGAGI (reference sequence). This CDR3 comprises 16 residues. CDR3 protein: CATAGETVTYNSPLHF. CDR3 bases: TGTGCCACCGCGGGTGAGACAGTGACCTATAATTCACCCCTACACTTT.

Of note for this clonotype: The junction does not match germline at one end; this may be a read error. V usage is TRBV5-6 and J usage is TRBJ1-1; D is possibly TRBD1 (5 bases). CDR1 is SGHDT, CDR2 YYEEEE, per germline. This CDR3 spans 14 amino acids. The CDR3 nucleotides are TGTGCCAGCAGCTTTGACCTTGAGGACAATGAAGCTTTTTTT. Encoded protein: CASSFDLEDNEAFF.

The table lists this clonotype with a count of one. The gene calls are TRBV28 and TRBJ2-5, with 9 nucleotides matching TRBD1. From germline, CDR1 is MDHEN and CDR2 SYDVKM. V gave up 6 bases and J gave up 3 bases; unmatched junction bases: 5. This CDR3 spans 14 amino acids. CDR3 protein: CASRQRTGEETQYF. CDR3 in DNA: TGTGCCAGCAGACAACGGACAGGGGAAGAGACCCAGTACTTC.

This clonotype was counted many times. The CDR3 DNA sequence: TGTGCCAGCAGTTATACCGATTTAAATCAGCCCCAGCATTTT. This codes for CASSYTDLNQPQHF. The chain carries TRBV28 and TRBJ1-5; no firm D call. Per the germline V gene, CDR1 is MDHEN and CDR2 is SYDVKM. V was shortened by 4 bases and J by 4 bases, with 11 bases between the two germline ends. The CDR3 totals 14 residues. The variable domain in full, with the rest retrieved from reference TRBV28 and TRBJ1-5, is DVKVTQSSRYLVKRTGEKVFLECVQDMDHENMFWYRQDPGLGLRLIYFSYDVKMKEKGDIPEGYSVSREKKERFSLILESASTNQTSMYLCASSYTDLNQPQHFGDGTRLSIL.

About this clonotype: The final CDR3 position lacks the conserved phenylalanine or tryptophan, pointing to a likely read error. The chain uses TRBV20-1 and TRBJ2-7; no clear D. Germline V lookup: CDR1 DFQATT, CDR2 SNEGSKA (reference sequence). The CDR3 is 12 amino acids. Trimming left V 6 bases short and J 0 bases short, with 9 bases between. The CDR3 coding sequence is TGCAGTGCCCCGGAGAACTCCTACGAGCAGTACTTA. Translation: CSAPENSYEQYL.

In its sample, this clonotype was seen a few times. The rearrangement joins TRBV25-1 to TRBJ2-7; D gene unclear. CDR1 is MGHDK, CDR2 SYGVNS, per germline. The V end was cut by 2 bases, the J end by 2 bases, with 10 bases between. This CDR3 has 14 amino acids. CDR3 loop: CASSEAFPTYEQYF. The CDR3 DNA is TGTGCCAGCAGTGAAGCGTTTCCTACCTACGAGCAGTACTTC.

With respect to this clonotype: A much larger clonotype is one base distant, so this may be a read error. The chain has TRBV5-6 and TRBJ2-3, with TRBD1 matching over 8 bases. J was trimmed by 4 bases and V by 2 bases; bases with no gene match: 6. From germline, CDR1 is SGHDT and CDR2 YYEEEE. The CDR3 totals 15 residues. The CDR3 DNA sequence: TGTGCCAGCAGCTTTCGACAGGGGACTGCAGATACGCAGTATTTT. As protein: CASSFRQGTADTQYF.

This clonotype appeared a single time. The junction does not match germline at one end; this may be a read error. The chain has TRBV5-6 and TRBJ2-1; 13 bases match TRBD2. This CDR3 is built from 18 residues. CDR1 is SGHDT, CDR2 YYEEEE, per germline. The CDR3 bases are TGTGCTAGCAGCTTGGTGACTAGCGGGAGGAGCTCCTACAATGAGCAGTTCTTC. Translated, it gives CASSLVTSGRSSYNEQFF.

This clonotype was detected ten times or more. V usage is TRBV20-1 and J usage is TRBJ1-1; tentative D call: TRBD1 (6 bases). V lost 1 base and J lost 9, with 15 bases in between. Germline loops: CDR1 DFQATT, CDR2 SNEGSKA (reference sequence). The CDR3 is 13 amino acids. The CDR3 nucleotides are TGCAGTGCTAGAGGTTCTTCCGGGACACAAGCTTTCTTT. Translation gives CSARGSSGTQAFF.

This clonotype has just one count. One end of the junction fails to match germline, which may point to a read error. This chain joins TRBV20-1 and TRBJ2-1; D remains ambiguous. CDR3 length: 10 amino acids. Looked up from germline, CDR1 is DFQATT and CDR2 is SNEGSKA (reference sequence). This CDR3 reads CSAIGNEQSF. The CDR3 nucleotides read TGTAGTGCTATTGGCAATGAGCAGTCCTTC.

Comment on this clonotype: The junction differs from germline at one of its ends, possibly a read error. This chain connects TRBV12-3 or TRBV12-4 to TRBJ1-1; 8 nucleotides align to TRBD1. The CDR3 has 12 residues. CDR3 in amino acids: CASSLSGGGAIF. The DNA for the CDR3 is TGTGCAAGCAGCCTTTCAGGGGGCGGTGCTATCTTT.

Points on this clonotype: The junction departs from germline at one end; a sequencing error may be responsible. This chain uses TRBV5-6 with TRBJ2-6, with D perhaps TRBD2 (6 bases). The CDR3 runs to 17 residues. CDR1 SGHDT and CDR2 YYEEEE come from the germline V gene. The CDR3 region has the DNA TGTGCCAGTAGGGGTTGGGCTTGGGACTCTGGGACCAACGTCCTGACTTTC. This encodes CASRGWAWDSGTNVLTF. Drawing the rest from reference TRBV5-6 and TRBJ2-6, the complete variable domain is DAGVTQSPTHLIKTRGQQVTLRCSPKSGHDTVSWYQQALGQGPQFIFQYYEEEERQRGNFPDRFSGHQFPNYSSELNVNALLLGDSALYLCASRGWAWDSGTNVLTFGAGSRLTVL.

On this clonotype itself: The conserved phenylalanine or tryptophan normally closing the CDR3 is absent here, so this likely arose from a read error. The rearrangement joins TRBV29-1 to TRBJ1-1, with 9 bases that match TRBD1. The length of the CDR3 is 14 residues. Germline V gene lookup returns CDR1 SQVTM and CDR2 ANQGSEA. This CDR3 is CGVKDRGAATEAFS. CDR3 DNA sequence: TGCGGCGTAAAGGACAGGGGAGCGGCCACTGAAGCTTTCTCT.

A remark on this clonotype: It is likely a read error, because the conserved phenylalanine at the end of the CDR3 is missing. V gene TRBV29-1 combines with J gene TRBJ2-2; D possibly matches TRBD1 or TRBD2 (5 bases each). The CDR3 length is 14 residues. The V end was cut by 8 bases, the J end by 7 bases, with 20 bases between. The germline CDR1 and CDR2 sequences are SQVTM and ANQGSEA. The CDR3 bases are TGCAGCCCCTACCCCAGGGTCGGGGACGGGGAGCTGTTTAGT. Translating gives CSPYPRVGDGELFS.

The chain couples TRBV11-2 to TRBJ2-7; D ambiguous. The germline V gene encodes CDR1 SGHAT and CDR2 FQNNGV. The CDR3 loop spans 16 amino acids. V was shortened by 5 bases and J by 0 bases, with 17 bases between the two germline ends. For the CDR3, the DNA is TGTGCCAGCAGCCAGCCTCTCGGGTTGAGCTCCTACGAGCAGTACTTC. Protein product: CASSQPLGLSSYEQYF.

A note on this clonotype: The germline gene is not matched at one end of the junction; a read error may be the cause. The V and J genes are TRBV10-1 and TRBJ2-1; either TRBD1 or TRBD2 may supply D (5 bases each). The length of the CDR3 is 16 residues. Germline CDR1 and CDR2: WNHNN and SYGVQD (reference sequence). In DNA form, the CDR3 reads TGCGCCAACAGTGGGCTGACAGAGGGTCTGTACAATGAGCAGTTCTTC. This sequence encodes CANSGLTEGLYNEQFF.

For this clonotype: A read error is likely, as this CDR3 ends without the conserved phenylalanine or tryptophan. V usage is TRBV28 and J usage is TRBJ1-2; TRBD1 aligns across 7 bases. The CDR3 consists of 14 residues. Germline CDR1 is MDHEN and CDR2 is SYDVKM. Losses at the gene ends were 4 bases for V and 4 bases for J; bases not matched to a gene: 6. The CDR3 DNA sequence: TGTGCCAGCAGTTCAGCGACAGGGACCTATGGCTACACCATC. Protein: CASSSATGTYGYTI.

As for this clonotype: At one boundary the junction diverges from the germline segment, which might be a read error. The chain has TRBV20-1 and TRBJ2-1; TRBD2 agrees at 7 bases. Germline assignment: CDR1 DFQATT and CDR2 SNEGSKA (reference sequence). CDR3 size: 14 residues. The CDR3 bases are TGCAGTGGTAGAGATCAACGGACTAGTTACGAGCAGTTCTTC. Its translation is CSGRDQRTSYEQFF.

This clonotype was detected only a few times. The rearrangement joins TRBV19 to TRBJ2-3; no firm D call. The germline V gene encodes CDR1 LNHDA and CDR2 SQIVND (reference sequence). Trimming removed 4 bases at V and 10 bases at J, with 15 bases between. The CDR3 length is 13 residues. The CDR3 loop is CASSTRSSDSQYF. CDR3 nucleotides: TGTGCCAGTAGTACGAGGTCGTCGGATTCGCAGTATTTT.

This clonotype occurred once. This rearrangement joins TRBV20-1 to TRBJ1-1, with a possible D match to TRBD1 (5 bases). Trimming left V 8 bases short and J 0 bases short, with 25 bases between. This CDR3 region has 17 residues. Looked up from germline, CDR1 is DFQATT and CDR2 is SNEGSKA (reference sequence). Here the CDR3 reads CSTGVGGCGQMNTEAFF. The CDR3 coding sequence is TGCAGTACTGGAGTGGGGGGGTGCGGGCAAATGAACACTGAAGCTTTCTTT.

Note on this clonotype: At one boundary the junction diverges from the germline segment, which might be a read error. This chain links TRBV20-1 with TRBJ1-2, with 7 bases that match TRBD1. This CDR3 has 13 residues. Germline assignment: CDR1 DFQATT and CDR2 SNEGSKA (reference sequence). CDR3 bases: TGCACTGCTAGAACAGGGGCTTACTATGGCTACGCCTTC. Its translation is CTARTGAYYGYAF.

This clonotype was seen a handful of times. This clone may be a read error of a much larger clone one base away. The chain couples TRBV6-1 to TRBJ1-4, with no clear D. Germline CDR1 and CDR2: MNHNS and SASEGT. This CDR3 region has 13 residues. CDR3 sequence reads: CATTSPPNGKLFF. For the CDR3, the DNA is TGTGCCACAACCTCCCCCCCTAATGGAAAACTGTTTTTT.

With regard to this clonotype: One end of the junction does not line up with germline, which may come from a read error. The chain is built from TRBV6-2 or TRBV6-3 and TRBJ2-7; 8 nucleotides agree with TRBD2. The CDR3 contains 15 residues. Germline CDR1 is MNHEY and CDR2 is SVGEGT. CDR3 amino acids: CASKSETSATYELYF. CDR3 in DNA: TGTGCCAGCAAATCAGAGACTAGCGCAACCTACGAGCTGTACTTC.

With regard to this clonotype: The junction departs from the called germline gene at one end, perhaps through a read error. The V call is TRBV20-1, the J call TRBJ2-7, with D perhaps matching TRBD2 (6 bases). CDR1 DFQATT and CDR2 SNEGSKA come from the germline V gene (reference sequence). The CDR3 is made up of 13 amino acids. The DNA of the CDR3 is TGCAGTAGCTTAGCGGATAATTCCTACGAGCAGTATTTC. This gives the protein CSSLADNSYEQYF.

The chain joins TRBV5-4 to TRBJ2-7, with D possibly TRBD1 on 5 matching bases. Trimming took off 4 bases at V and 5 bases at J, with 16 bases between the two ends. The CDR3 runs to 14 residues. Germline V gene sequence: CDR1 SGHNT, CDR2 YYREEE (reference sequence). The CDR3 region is CASSLPGRVHEQYF. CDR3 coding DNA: TGTGCCAGCAGCCTCCCGGGCAGGGTCCACGAGCAGTACTTC.

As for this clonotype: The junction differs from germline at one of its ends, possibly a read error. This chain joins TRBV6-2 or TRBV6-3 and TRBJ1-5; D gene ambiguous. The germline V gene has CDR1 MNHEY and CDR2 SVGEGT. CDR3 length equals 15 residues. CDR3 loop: CTSSLSGRSNQSQHF. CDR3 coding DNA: TGTACCAGCAGTCTCTCTGGACGTTCCAATCAGTCCCAGCATTTT.